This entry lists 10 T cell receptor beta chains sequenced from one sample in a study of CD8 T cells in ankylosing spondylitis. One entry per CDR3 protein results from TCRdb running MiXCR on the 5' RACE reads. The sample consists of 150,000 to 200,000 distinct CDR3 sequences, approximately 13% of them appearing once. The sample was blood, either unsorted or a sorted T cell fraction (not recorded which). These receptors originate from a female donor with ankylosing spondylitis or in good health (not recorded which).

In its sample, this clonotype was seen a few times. This chain's CDR3 is CATGGSQETQYF. Here the CDR3 DNA reads TGTGCCACCGGTGGGAGCCAAGAGACCCAGTACTTC. The chain employs TRBV10-3 and TRBJ2-5; tentatively, D is TRBD2 (5 bases). V gave up 10 bases and J gave up 1 base, with 10 bases separating them. Germline V gene lookup returns CDR1 ENHRY and CDR2 SYGVKD. This CDR3 comprises 12 residues.

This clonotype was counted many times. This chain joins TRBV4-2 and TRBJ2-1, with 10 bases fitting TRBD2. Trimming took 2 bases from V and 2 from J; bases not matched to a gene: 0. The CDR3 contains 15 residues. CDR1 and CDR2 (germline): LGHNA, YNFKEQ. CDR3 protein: CASSQLAGAYNEQFF. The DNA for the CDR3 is TGTGCCAGCAGCCAACTAGCGGGAGCCTACAATGAGCAGTTCTTC.

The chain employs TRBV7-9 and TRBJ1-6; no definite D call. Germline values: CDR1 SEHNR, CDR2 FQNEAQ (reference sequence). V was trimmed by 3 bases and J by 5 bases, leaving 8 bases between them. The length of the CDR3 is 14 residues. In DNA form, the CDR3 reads TGTGCCAGCAGCTTCCCCAAGGATAATTCACCCCTCCACTTT. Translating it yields CASSFPKDNSPLHF.

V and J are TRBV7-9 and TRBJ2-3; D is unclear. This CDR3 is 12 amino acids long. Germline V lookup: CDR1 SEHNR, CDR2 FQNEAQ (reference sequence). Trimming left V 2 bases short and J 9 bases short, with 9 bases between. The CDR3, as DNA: TGTGCCAGCAGCTTATCGGAGTACACGCAGTATTTT. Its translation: CASSLSEYTQYF.

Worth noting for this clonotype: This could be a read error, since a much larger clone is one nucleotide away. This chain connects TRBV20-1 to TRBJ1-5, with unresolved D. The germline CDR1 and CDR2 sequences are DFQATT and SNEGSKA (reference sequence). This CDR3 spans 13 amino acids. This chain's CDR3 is CSAAPGGNPPQHF. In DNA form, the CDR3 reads TGCAGTGCTGCCCCGGGAGGCAATCCGCCCCAGCATTTT.

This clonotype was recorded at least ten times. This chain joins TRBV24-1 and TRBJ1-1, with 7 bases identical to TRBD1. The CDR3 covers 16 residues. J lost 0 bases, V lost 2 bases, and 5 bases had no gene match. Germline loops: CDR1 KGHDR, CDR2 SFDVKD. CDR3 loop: CATSDSTGDVNTEAFF. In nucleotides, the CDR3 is TGTGCCACCAGTGATTCTACAGGGGACGTGAACACTGAAGCTTTCTTT.

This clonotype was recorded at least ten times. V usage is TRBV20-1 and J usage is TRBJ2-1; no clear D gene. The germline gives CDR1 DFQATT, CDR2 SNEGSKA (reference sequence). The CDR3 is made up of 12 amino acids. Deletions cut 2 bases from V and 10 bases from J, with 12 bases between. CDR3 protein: CSARPEPGEQFF. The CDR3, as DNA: TGCAGTGCTAGACCGGAACCCGGGGAGCAGTTCTTC.

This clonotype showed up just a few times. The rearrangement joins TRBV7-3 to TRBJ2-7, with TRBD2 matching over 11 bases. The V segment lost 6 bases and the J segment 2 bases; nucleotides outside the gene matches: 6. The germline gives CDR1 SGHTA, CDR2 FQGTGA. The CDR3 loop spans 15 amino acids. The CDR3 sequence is CASSPGTSGAYEQYF. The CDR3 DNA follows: TGTGCCAGCAGTCCCGGGACTAGCGGAGCCTACGAGCAGTACTTC.

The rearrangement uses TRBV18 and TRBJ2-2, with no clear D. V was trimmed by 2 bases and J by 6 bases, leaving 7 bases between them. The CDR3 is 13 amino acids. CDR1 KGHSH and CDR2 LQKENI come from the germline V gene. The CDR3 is CASSPGRAGELFF. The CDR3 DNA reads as TGTGCCAGCTCACCAGGCCGGGCCGGGGAGCTGTTTTTT.

CDR3 sequence (DNA): TGCGCCAGCAGCCAAGGCTTCAATGAGCAGTTCTTC. Residues: CASSQGFNEQFF. The gene calls are TRBV4-3 and TRBJ2-1; D not certain. V was pared by 1 base and J by 6 bases, with 4 bases between. Looked up from germline, CDR1 is LGHNA and CDR2 is YSLEER. This CDR3 spans 12 amino acids.